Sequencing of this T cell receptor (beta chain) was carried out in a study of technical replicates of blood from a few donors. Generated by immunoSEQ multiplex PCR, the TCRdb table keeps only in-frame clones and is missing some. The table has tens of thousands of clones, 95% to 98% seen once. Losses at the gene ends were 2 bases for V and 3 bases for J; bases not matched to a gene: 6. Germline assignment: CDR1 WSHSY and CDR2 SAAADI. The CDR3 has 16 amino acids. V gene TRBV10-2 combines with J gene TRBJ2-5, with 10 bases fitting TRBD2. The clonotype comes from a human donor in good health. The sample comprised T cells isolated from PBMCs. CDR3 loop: CASSEPSLAGEETQYF. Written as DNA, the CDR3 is TGCGCCAGCAGTGAGCCGTCGCTAGCGGGGGAAGAGACCCAGTACTTC.